The 17 T cell receptor beta chains reported below all come from one sample, sequenced in a study of blood T cell repertoires in COVID-19. Method: immunoSEQ multiplex PCR; TCRdb's copy keeps in-frame clones and lacks some. The repertoire includes about 320,000 clones, about nine tenths of them detected once, and 5% to 5.5% sits in the top ten. Source material: PBMCs or T cells enriched from blood (not recorded which). The receptor source for this set is a man between 60 and 70 years old who had recovered from COVID-19.

This clone was recorded once. V and J are TRBV5-1 and TRBJ1-5; D ambiguous. Trimming removed 1 base at V and 1 base at J, with 9 bases between. The germline V gene has CDR1 SGHRS and CDR2 YFSETQ. The CDR3 runs 15 residues. As DNA, the CDR3 is TGCGCCAGCAGCTTGCACAGCTCAAGCAATCAGCCCCAGCATTTT. As protein: CASSLHSSSNQPQHF.

V usage is TRBV5-1 and J usage is TRBJ2-5; TRBD2 matches 10 bases. CDR3 size: 16 residues. The V gene end was trimmed by 0 bases and the J gene end by 4 bases; junction bases not matched to a gene: 6. Germline V gives CDR1 SGHRS, CDR2 YFSETQ. CDR3 DNA sequence: TGCGCCAGCAGCTTGGAACCTAGCGGGAGCGGAGAGACCCAGTACTTC. It is translated as CASSLEPSGSGETQYF.

V gene TRBV10-3 combines with J gene TRBJ2-1; TRBD2 matches at 11 bases. Trimming took 8 bases from V and 7 from J; bases not matched to a gene: 7. CDR3 length: 14 residues. Germline assignment: CDR1 ENHRY and CDR2 SYGVKD. This chain's CDR3 is CAIGLAGGSNEQFF. For the CDR3, the DNA is TGTGCCATCGGGCTAGCGGGAGGAAGTAATGAGCAGTTCTTC.

This clone was seen only once. The CDR3 protein is CASSDVPSGIYEQYF. The CDR3, as DNA: TGTGCCAGCAGTGACGTACCTAGCGGGATCTACGAGCAGTACTTC. The rearrangement joins TRBV6-4 to TRBJ2-7, with TRBD2 identical over 9 bases. CDR3 length: 15 amino acids. The V and J ends lost 2 bases and 3 bases, in that order; junction bases with no gene match: 5. Germline-derived CDR1 and CDR2 are MRHNA and SNTAGT.

This chain uses TRBV5-1 with TRBJ2-5; D remains ambiguous. This CDR3 region has 13 residues. Germline values: CDR1 SGHRS, CDR2 YFSETQ. The V and J ends lost 4 bases and 2 bases respectively, with 9 bases between them. As DNA, the CDR3 is TGCGCCAGCAGCCAGGAAGTTCAAGAGACCCAGTACTTC. This encodes CASSQEVQETQYF.

The chain combines TRBV9 with TRBJ2-7, with 7 bases that match TRBD1. Germline V CDR1 and CDR2: SGDLS, YYNGEE. The J segment lost 0 bases and the V segment lost 7 bases, leaving 1 base of the junction unmatched. This CDR3 region has 12 residues. The CDR3 protein is CASDRVSYEQYF. CDR3 DNA: TGTGCCAGCGACAGGGTCTCCTACGAGCAGTACTTC.

The V and J genes are TRBV11-3 and TRBJ1-1, with D unresolved. The V end was cut by 4 bases, the J end by 1 base, with 4 bases between. Looked up from germline, CDR1 is SGHNT and CDR2 is YENEEA. The CDR3 spans 12 residues. Written as DNA, the CDR3 is TGTGCCAGCAGCTCCTCGAACACTGAAGCTTTCTTT. Its translation: CASSSSNTEAFF.

The chain has TRBV29-1 and TRBJ1-1; TRBD1 might be the D (5 bases). V lost 0 bases and J 1 base, leaving 15 bases between the germline ends. CDR1 and CDR2 from the germline V gene are SQVTM and ANQGSEA. The CDR3 extends over 16 amino acids. The CDR3 region is CSVEDRGLRRNTEAFF. The CDR3 DNA follows: TGCAGCGTTGAAGATAGGGGACTTAGGAGGAACACTGAAGCTTTCTTT. The variable domain in full, with the rest retrieved from reference TRBV29-1 and TRBJ1-1, is SAVISQKPSRDICQRGTSLTIQCQVDSQVTMMFWYRQQPGQSLTLIATANQGSEATYESGFVIDKFPISRPNLTFSTLTVSNMSPEDSSIYLCSVEDRGLRRNTEAFFGQGTRLTVV.

The rearrangement links TRBV30 to TRBJ2-1; 7 positions match TRBD1. J gave up 4 bases and V 0 bases, and 6 bases lay outside the gene matches. Germline V lookup: CDR1 GTSNPN, CDR2 SVGIG (reference sequence). The CDR3 loop spans 15 amino acids. CDR3 sequence reads: CAWSVGGGPYNEQFF. The CDR3 nucleotides are TGTGCCTGGAGTGTAGGGGGCGGACCGTACAATGAGCAGTTCTTC.

Concerning this clone itself: Other DNA sequences of this sample code for an identical CDR3. The rearrangement joins TRBV18 to TRBJ2-7, with D unresolved. CDR1 is KGHSH, CDR2 LQKENI, per germline. CDR3 length: 13 residues. The V end was cut by 0 bases, the J end by 0 bases, with 3 bases between. As DNA, the CDR3 is TGTGCCAGCTCACCACCCCTCTCCTACGAGCAGTACTTC. This gives the protein CASSPPLSYEQYF.

This clone was observed a few times. The V gene is TRBV24-1, the J gene TRBJ2-1, with 7 bases matching TRBD2. The trim removed 2 bases at V and 2 bases at J, leaving 8 bases unmatched. Germline-derived CDR1 and CDR2 are KGHDR and SFDVKD. The CDR3 totals 17 residues. CDR3: CATSDSSGNGPYNEQFF. Here the CDR3 DNA reads TGTGCCACCAGTGATTCCAGCGGGAATGGCCCCTACAATGAGCAGTTCTTC.

The V and J genes are TRBV7-2 and TRBJ2-4, with a weak D call TRBD1 (6 bases). There are 13 residues in the CDR3. Germline V CDR1 and CDR2: SGHTA, FQGNSA. V gave up 6 bases and J gave up 6 bases, with 12 bases separating them. The CDR3 sequence: CASRLQGTNIQYF. DNA for the CDR3: TGTGCCAGCAGGTTACAGGGTACAAACATTCAGTACTTC.

CDR3 nucleotides: TGTGCCAGCAGTCCCATAAGCAGGCCGAATGAAAAACTGTTTTTT. Amino acid sequence: CASSPISRPNEKLFF. The chain recombines TRBV28 with TRBJ1-4; D remains ambiguous. Germline loops: CDR1 MDHEN, CDR2 SYDVKM. The ends were cut back, 5 bases at V and 5 bases at J, with 15 bases in the middle. CDR3 length equals 15 residues.

The genes are TRBV19 and TRBJ1-5; TRBD1 aligns across 8 bases. The CDR3 has 20 amino acids. The trim removed 5 bases at V and 2 bases at J, leaving 20 bases unmatched. In germline, CDR1 is LNHDA, CDR2 SQIVND (reference sequence). Written as DNA, the CDR3 is TGTGCCAGTAGTGATACTCGTTGGGCCGTCAGGGGGCGAGGCAATCAGCCCCAGCATTTT. Translated, it gives CASSDTRWAVRGRGNQPQHF.

The V and J genes are TRBV27 and TRBJ2-1; D is unclear. In germline, CDR1 is MNHEY, CDR2 SMNVEV (reference sequence). The CDR3 extends over 11 amino acids. V lost 5 bases to trimming and J lost 5 bases, with 4 bases between them. CDR3: CASSLNNEQFF. CDR3 bases: TGTGCCAGCAGTCTAAACAATGAGCAGTTCTTC.

This clone was observed a single time. The chain couples TRBV5-1 to TRBJ1-2; 7 nucleotides agree with TRBD1. The J segment lost 2 bases and the V segment lost 4 bases, leaving 5 bases of the junction unmatched. Germline CDR1 is SGHRS and CDR2 is YFSETQ. The CDR3 has 14 residues. The CDR3 reads CASSHGTANYGYTF. CDR3 nucleotide sequence: TGCGCCAGCAGCCATGGGACAGCGAACTATGGCTACACCTTC.

The gene calls are TRBV6-5 and TRBJ2-7, with 8 bases identical to TRBD1. Germline trimming cut 4 bases from V and 1 base from J; bases unmatched to any gene: 3. There are 14 residues in the CDR3. Looked up from germline, CDR1 is MNHEY and CDR2 is SVGAGI. In nucleotides, the CDR3 is TGTGCCAGCAGTTCTGGGACAGGTTCCTACGAGCAGTACTTC. Its protein is CASSSGTGSYEQYF.